This TCR beta chain originates from a study of cytomegalovirus exposure and HLA in healthy donors. J lost 6 bases, V lost 1 base, and 1 base had no gene match. CDR3 size: 14 residues. Germline V gene sequence: CDR1 SQVTM, CDR2 ANQGSEA. PCR involved 60 Vbeta and 13 Jbeta primers. Libraries were prepared by immunoSEQ multiplex PCR; TCRdb keeps only in-frame clonotypes and omits some of them. This sample's table has 80,000 to 100,000 clones. The specimen sequenced was PBMCs. The chain couples TRBV29-1 to TRBJ2-1, with 12 bases lining up with TRBD2. The sequence derives from a woman in her twenties or thirties in good health and CMV-seronegative. The CDR3 nucleotides read TGCAGCGTTGAAGGGACTAGCGGGGCCAATGAGCAGTTCTTC. Residues: CSVEGTSGANEQFF.